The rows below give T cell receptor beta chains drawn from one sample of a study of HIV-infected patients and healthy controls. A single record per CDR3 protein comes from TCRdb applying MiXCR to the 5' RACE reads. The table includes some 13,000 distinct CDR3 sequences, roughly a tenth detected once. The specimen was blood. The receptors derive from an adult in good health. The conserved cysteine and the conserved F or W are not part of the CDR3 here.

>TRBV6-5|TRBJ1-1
ASSYLNTEAF
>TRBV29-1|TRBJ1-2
SVKGPRGYT
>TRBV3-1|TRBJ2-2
ASSQVSRTANTGELF
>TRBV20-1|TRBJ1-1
SAPEDKMNTEAF
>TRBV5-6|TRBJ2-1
ASHLPGLRDNEQF
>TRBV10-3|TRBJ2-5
AISESGVGTSTENQETQY
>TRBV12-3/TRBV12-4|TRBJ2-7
ASSSSLDRSYEQY
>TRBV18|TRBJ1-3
ASSPTTGGADTIY
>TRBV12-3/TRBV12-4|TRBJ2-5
ASSLRARGGQETQY
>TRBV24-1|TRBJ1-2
ATSEGRFYGYT
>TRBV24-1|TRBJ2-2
ATRTAANTGELF
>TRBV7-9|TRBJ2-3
ASSLDSTDTQY
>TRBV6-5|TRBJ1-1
ASSQGSEAF
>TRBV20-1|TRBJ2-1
SAREYQNEQF
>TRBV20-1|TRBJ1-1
SANIIEGGEAF
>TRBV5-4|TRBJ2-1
ASSPSRTRSDNEQF